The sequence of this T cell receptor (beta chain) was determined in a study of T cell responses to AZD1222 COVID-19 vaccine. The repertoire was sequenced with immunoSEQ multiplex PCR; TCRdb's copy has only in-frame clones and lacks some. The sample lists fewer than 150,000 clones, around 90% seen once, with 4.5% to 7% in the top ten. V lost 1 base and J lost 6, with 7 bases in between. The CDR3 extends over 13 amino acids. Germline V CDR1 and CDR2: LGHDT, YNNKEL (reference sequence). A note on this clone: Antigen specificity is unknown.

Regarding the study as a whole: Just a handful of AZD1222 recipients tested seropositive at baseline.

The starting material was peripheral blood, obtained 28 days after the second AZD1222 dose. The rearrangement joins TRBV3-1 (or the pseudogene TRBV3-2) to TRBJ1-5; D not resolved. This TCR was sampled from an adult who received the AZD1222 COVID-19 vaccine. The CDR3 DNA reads TGTGCCAGCAGCCAAGGGCCCCGTCAGCCCCAGCATTTT. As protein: CASSQGPRQPQHF.